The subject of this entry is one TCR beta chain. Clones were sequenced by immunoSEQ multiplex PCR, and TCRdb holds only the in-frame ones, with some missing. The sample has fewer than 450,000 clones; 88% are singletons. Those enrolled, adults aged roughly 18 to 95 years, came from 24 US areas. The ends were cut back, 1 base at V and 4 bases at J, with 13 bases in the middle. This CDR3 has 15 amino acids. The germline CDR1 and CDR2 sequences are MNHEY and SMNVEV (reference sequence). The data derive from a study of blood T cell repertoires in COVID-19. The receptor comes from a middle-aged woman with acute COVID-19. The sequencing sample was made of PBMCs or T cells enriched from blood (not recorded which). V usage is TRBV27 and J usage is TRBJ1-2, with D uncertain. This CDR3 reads CASSLFLGEAYGYTF. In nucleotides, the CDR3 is TGTGCCAGCAGTTTATTCCTGGGAGAGGCCTATGGCTACACCTTC.